Below are 12 T cell receptor beta chains sequenced from a single sample in a study of CD8 T cells in ankylosing spondylitis. No antigen is known for these receptors. TCRdb reprocessed the 5' RACE reads with MiXCR, giving one entry per CDR3 protein. The table includes a few hundred thousand distinct CDR3 sequences, about 6.7% detected once. Overall study results and limits: Blood of patients with ankylosing spondylitis appeared to be characterized by a TCR beta motif of seven or eight highly homologous variants.

Sequencing input: blood, either unsorted or a sorted T cell fraction (not recorded which). Receptors were obtained from a male donor with ankylosing spondylitis.

J is TRBJ2-1 and V is TRBV7-9; 12 positions match TRBD2. CDR1 is SEHNR and CDR2 is FQNEAQ in the germline V gene (reference sequence). The J segment lost 4 bases and the V segment lost 5 bases, leaving 6 bases of the junction unmatched. CDR3 size: 16 residues. The CDR3 sequence: CASSPTSGGAYNEQFF. The CDR3, as DNA: TGTGCCAGCAGCCCGACTAGCGGGGGAGCTTACAATGAGCAGTTCTTC.

There are many counts of this clonotype. The chain employs TRBV6-1 and TRBJ1-2, with a tentative D call TRBD1 (5 bases). The CDR3 length is 15 residues. Germline CDR1 MNHNS, CDR2 SASEGT. Trimming stripped 6 bases from V and 8 bases from J, with 22 bases between. The CDR3 DNA follows: TGTGCCAGCAGCCCGACGGACTCGATTTGGGACGGCTACACCTTC. Translation: CASSPTDSIWDGYTF.

This clonotype has a handful of counts. This sequence joins TRBV7-2 and TRBJ2-5, with TRBD2 matching over 7 bases. Germline values: CDR1 SGHTA, CDR2 FQGNSA. Unmatched junction bases numbered 10, after V lost 5 bases and J lost 4 bases. The CDR3 totals 15 residues. The CDR3 protein is CASSLGWREGETQYF. CDR3 nucleotides: TGTGCCAGCAGCCTAGGGTGGAGGGAGGGAGAGACCCAGTACTTC.

The sample holds a few counts of this clonotype. The gene calls are TRBV5-1 and TRBJ2-1, with 7 bases matching TRBD2. V trimming: 0 bases; J trimming: 9 bases; junction bases outside the gene matches: 18. This CDR3 spans 18 amino acids. Looked up from germline, CDR1 is SGHRS and CDR2 is YFSETQ. This chain's CDR3 is CASSLEFGLDISLGEQFF. The CDR3 DNA reads as TGCGCCAGCAGCTTGGAATTTGGACTAGATATATCCTTGGGTGAGCAGTTCTTC.

This clonotype was counted at least ten times. V gene TRBV12-3 or TRBV12-4 combines with J gene TRBJ1-5; D possibly corresponds to TRBD1 (5 bases). Deletions cut 3 bases from V and 7 bases from J, with 10 bases between. This CDR3 comprises 13 residues. The CDR3 is CASSFIGDQPQHF. CDR3 sequence (DNA): TGTGCCAGCAGTTTTATCGGGGACCAGCCCCAGCATTTT.

This clonotype was counted a few times. The chain employs TRBV20-1 and TRBJ2-1; TRBD2 matches 7 bases. After removal of 7 bases from V and 5 bases from J, the junction contained 14 bases not matched to a gene. Germline CDR1 reads DFQATT; CDR2 reads SNEGSKA (reference sequence). This CDR3 comprises 15 residues. The DNA for the CDR3 is TGCAGTGGGGCATTCGGGAGCGGACTAGACAATGAGCAGTTCTTC. Its translation is CSGAFGSGLDNEQFF.

The chain employs TRBV4-3 and TRBJ2-3, with TRBD2 identical over 11 bases. J lost 7 bases, V lost 1 base, and 16 bases had no gene match. The CDR3 is 19 residues long. From germline, CDR1 is LGHNA and CDR2 YSLEER. CDR3 sequence reads: CASSQVNPRLAGLRNTQYF. Written as DNA, the CDR3 is TGCGCCAGCAGCCAAGTTAACCCGAGACTAGCGGGGTTAAGGAATACGCAGTATTTT.

The rearrangement uses TRBV7-9 and TRBJ2-5, with 7 positions matching TRBD1. J lost 5 bases, V lost 7 bases, and 13 bases had no gene match. This CDR3 has 15 residues. Germline V CDR1 and CDR2: SEHNR, FQNEAQ (reference sequence). The CDR3 DNA sequence: TGTGCCAGCACCTTGGGGGACAGCTCCACTGAGACCCAGTACTTC. Protein product: CASTLGDSSTETQYF.

This clonotype appeared many times. The genes are TRBV29-1 and TRBJ1-1; 8 nucleotides agree with TRBD1. The CDR3 spans 12 residues. Trimming took 7 bases from V and 5 from J; bases not matched to a gene: 6. Germline V lookup: CDR1 SQVTM, CDR2 ANQGSEA. In DNA, the CDR3 is TGCAGCGCATTACAGGGGGAAACTGAAGCTTTCTTT. Its protein product is CSALQGETEAFF. The whole variable domain, remainder taken from reference TRBV29-1 and TRBJ1-1, is SAVISQKPSRDICQRGTSLTIQCQVDSQVTMMFWYRQQPGQSLTLIATANQGSEATYESGFVIDKFPISRPNLTFSTLTVSNMSPEDSSIYLCSALQGETEAFFGQGTRLTVV.

This clonotype occurred a few times. CDR3 nucleotide sequence: TGTGCCAGCAGTGAGTGGCGGGGGACCACCGGGGAGCTGTTTTTT. Its translation is CASSEWRGTTGELFF. This rearrangement joins TRBV2 to TRBJ2-2, with 7 bases lining up with TRBD2. Looked up from germline, CDR1 is SNHLY and CDR2 is FYNNEI. The junction had 5 bases not matched to a gene; V was cut back by 3 bases and J by 4 bases. CDR3 size: 15 residues.

This clonotype came up many times. The chain joins TRBV7-9 to TRBJ1-3; D call uncertain. V dropped 3 bases and J dropped 3 bases, with 9 bases sitting between them. Germline V gives CDR1 SEHNR, CDR2 FQNEAQ (reference sequence). The CDR3 totals 14 residues. CDR3 nucleotide sequence: TGTGCCAGCAGCTTCAAGATAGATGGAAACACCATATATTTT. This codes for CASSFKIDGNTIYF.

This clonotype has at least ten counts. This chain links TRBV20-1 with TRBJ2-1; D is uncertain. Trimming took 0 bases from V and 10 from J, leaving 16 bases between them. Germline CDR1 and CDR2: DFQATT and SNEGSKA (reference sequence). This CDR3 contains 14 residues. The CDR3 spells CSARDRTPASEQFF. The DNA of the CDR3 is TGCAGTGCTAGAGATCGGACGCCCGCCAGCGAGCAGTTCTTC.